Listed here are 15 T cell receptor beta chains from one sample, sequenced in a study of radiation and T cells in renal cell carcinoma. Profiling relied on immunoSEQ multiplex PCR, and the TCRdb table lists in-frame clones only, not all of them. The sample lists fewer than 15,000 clones; roughly 65% were seen once. Treatment denoted: treatment-naive control, cytoreductive nephrectomy. Sequenced material: tumor tissue, taken from a patient whose treatment was nephrectomy without radiotherapy. All receptors come from an elderly woman with renal cell carcinoma.

The chain is built from TRBV9 and TRBJ2-3; 8 bases match TRBD2. V lost 0 bases to trimming and J lost 2 bases; unmatched junction nucleotides: 14. The germline CDR1 and CDR2 sequences are SGDLS and YYNGEE. The CDR3 consists of 19 residues. The DNA for the CDR3 is TGTGCCAGCAGCGTAGAAGCGGGGGCCCGATGGGGTCACACAGATACGCAGTATTTT. This translates into CASSVEAGARWGHTDTQYF. The complete variable domain, with remaining parts taken from reference TRBV9 and TRBJ2-3, reads DSGVTQTPKHLITATGQRVTLRCSPRSGDLSVYWYQQSLDQGLQFLIQYYNGEERAKGNILERFSAQQFPDLHSELNLSSLELGDSALYFCASSVEAGARWGHTDTQYFGPGTRLTVL.

The CDR3 bases are TGCGCCAGCAGCCAAGATCAGGCAGGGTTCTATGGCTACACCTTC. This sequence encodes CASSQDQAGFYGYTF. This chain joins TRBV4-1 and TRBJ1-2, with D possibly being TRBD1 (5 bases). The V end lost 0 bases, the J end lost 4 bases, and 12 bases lay between the germline ends. Germline-derived CDR1 and CDR2 are MGHRA and YSYEKL. The CDR3 has 15 amino acids.

V and J are TRBV2 and TRBJ2-3; D remains ambiguous. The germline CDR1 and CDR2 sequences are SNHLY and FYNNEI. Trimming stripped 0 bases from V and 6 bases from J, with 7 bases between. There are 13 residues in the CDR3. The CDR3, as DNA: TGTGCCAGCAGTGAAGCCCCCCAGGATACGCAGTATTTT. This translates into CASSEAPQDTQYF.

The chain combines TRBV28 with TRBJ1-2; perhaps TRBD1 as D (5 bases). This CDR3 has 18 amino acids. V lost 4 bases and J lost 0, with 21 bases in between. The germline gives CDR1 MDHEN, CDR2 SYDVKM. DNA of the CDR3: TGTGCCAGCAGTTCCCGCCGTGGGCAGGGCGTCCCTAACTATGGCTACACCTTC. Translating it yields CASSSRRGQGVPNYGYTF.

This clone is labeled as medium-sized. The chain links TRBV27 to TRBJ1-6; no firm D call. This CDR3 comprises 14 residues. Germline-derived CDR1 and CDR2 are MNHEY and SMNVEV (reference sequence). Trimming removed 5 bases at V and 15 bases at J, with 20 bases between. The CDR3 spells CASSNRPPTQVLHF. The CDR3 bases are TGTGCCAGCAGTAACCGGCCCCCGACTCAAGTCCTCCACTTT.

This clone was observed a few times. The rearrangement uses TRBV7-9 and TRBJ2-1; TRBD2 aligns across 9 bases. There are 15 residues in the CDR3. V shed 5 bases and J 5 bases; nucleotides not matched to a gene: 7. Per germline, CDR1 SEHNR and CDR2 FQNEAQ (reference sequence). The CDR3 loop reads CASSPPLAGNNEQFF. CDR3 sequence (DNA): TGTGCCAGCAGCCCCCCTCTAGCGGGGAACAATGAGCAGTTCTTC. The full variable domain, completed using reference TRBV7-9 and TRBJ2-1, is DTGVSQNPRHKITKRGQNVTFRCDPISEHNRLYWYRQTLGQGPEFLTYFQNEAQLEKSRLLSDRFSAERPKGSFSTLEIQRTEQGDSAMYLCASSPPLAGNNEQFFGPGTRLTVL.

Details on this clone: This CDR3 is also generated by other DNA sequences in the sample. The chain recombines TRBV29-1 with TRBJ1-1; D gene unclear. This CDR3 region has 14 residues. Germline assignment: CDR1 SQVTM and CDR2 ANQGSEA. Trimming pared 1 base from V and 4 bases from J, leaving 13 bases between. The CDR3 sequence: CSVEVGGHGTEAFF. The CDR3 DNA follows: TGCAGCGTTGAAGTCGGCGGGCATGGCACTGAAGCTTTCTTT.

In its sample, this clone is hyperexpanded. J is TRBJ1-1 and V is TRBV9, with D hard to call. There are 14 residues in the CDR3. V lost 4 bases to trimming and J lost 0 bases, with 10 bases between them. CDR1 SGDLS and CDR2 YYNGEE come from the germline V gene. The CDR3, as DNA: TGTGCCAGCAGCTTAACACCATTGAACACTGAAGCTTTCTTT. Encoded protein: CASSLTPLNTEAFF.

Notes on this clone: This clone may be a read error of a much larger clone one base away. The V and J genes are TRBV13 and TRBJ1-1; no clear D gene. This CDR3 is built from 11 residues. V lost 6 bases and J 7 bases, leaving 9 bases between the germline ends. CDR1 is PRHDT and CDR2 is FYEKMQ in the germline V gene (reference sequence). In DNA, the CDR3 is TGTGCCAGCAGTGAAGGTTTTGAAGCTTTCTTT. As protein: CASSEGFEAFF.

The V gene is TRBV6-1, the J gene TRBJ2-5; 9 bases align to TRBD1. CDR1 and CDR2 from the germline V gene are MNHNS and SASEGT. Losses at the gene ends were 4 bases for V and 4 bases for J; bases not matched to a gene: 4. The CDR3 consists of 14 residues. CDR3 amino acids: CASSATGGRETQYF. The CDR3 DNA follows: TGTGCCAGCAGTGCAACAGGGGGCCGAGAGACCCAGTACTTC.

A few counts support this clone. CDR3 region: CASSSDRGYGYTF. CDR3 DNA sequence: TGTGCCAGCAGCAGCGACAGGGGATATGGCTACACCTTC. The gene calls are TRBV6-5 and TRBJ1-2, with TRBD1 matching 8 bases. Germline-derived CDR1 and CDR2 are MNHEY and SVGAGI. The CDR3 has 13 amino acids. After removal of 6 bases from V and 5 bases from J, the junction contained 5 bases not matched to a gene.

This clone appeared a few times. The rearrangement links TRBV14 to TRBJ1-2; no reliable D call. CDR3 length: 12 amino acids. Germline V gives CDR1 SGHDN, CDR2 FVKESK. The V gene lost 4 bases and the J gene lost 5 bases, with 8 bases spanning the gap. The DNA of the CDR3 is TGTGCCAGCAGCCCTGGGTTGTATGGCTACACCTTC. This codes for CASSPGLYGYTF.

This clone was observed once. This chain links TRBV18 with TRBJ2-5; D gene unclear. The germline V gene encodes CDR1 KGHSH and CDR2 LQKENI. The ends were cut back, 4 bases at V and 5 bases at J, with 11 bases in the middle. The length of the CDR3 is 13 residues. CDR3 sequence (DNA): TGTGCCAGCTCACGGTCGGTGGGGGAGACCCAGTACTTC. The encoded protein is CASSRSVGETQYF.

The chain carries TRBV6-1 and TRBJ2-2; TRBD2 matches at 8 bases. Germline CDR1 and CDR2: MNHNS and SASEGT. This CDR3 has 14 amino acids. The junction had 6 bases not matched to a gene; V was cut back by 8 bases and J by 4 bases. Written as DNA, the CDR3 is TGTGCCAGCCTGCGGGGGGTGGCCACCGGGGAGCTGTTTTTT. Protein: CASLRGVATGELFF.

V is TRBV5-6 and J is TRBJ2-7; TRBD1 might be the D (6 bases). The ends were cut back, 5 bases at V and 2 bases at J, with 11 bases in the middle. The CDR3 covers 13 residues. Germline values: CDR1 SGHDT, CDR2 YYEEEE. CDR3 DNA: TGTGCCAGCAGGTCTCGGGACACCTACGAGCAGTACGTC. Protein: CASRSRDTYEQYV.